Shown below are 24 T cell receptor beta chains from a single sample sequenced in a study of blood T cell repertoires in COVID-19. The protocol was immunoSEQ multiplex PCR, while the TCRdb copy is restricted to in-frame clones and leaves out a portion. The sample holds hundreds of thousands of clones, around 82% seen once. The source material was peripheral blood. The source of these receptors is a man at least 80 years old with acute or convalescent COVID-19.

CDR3 sequence: CASRLLGGQETQYF. The DNA of the CDR3 is TGTGCCAGCAGATTACTAGGGGGACAAGAGACCCAGTACTTC. This chain uses TRBV3-1 (or the pseudogene TRBV3-2) with TRBJ2-5; possibly TRBD1 for D (6 bases). From germline, CDR1 is LGHDT and CDR2 YNNKEL (reference sequence). The CDR3 totals 14 residues. The V gene lost 6 bases and the J gene lost 2 bases, with 13 bases spanning the gap.

Of note for this clone: This may be a read error: a much more frequent sequence differs by one nucleotide. The chain carries TRBV6-5 and TRBJ2-7; TRBD1 aligns across 7 bases. Germline V gene sequence: CDR1 MNHEY, CDR2 SVGAGI. The CDR3 runs 14 residues. With V trimmed by 4 bases and J by 3 bases, 6 bases remained unmatched. In DNA form, the CDR3 reads TGTGCCAGCAGTTTAACAGGGGCCGTCTACGAGCAGTACTTC. As protein: CASSLTGAVYEQYF.

This clone turned up a few times. The chain combines TRBV3-1 (or the pseudogene TRBV3-2) with TRBJ2-7; TRBD1 matches 7 bases. Germline trimming cut 5 bases from V and 3 bases from J; bases unmatched to any gene: 7. Germline V gives CDR1 LGHDT, CDR2 YNNKEL (reference sequence). The CDR3 covers 14 residues. In DNA, the CDR3 is TGTGCCAGCAGCACCTCGGGACAGTTCTACGAGCAGTACTTC. Translated, it gives CASSTSGQFYEQYF.

This clone was seen a few times. This chain uses TRBV7-3 with TRBJ2-7, with TRBD2 matching over 9 bases. This CDR3 contains 14 residues. V dropped 3 bases and J dropped 3; count of bases not matched to a gene: 3. Per the germline V gene, CDR1 is SGHTA and CDR2 is FQGTGA. CDR3 sequence: CASSLTSGNYEQYF. CDR3 in DNA: TGTGCCAGCAGCTTGACTAGCGGAAACTACGAGCAGTACTTC.

J is TRBJ2-6 and V is TRBV28; 10 bases are a match to TRBD1. Germline V lookup: CDR1 MDHEN, CDR2 SYDVKM. V shed 3 bases and J 0 bases; nucleotides not matched to a gene: 8. This CDR3 contains 19 residues. The CDR3 DNA sequence: TGTGCCAGCAGTTTGGGGAGGACAGGGGGTCTCTCTGGGGCCAACGTCCTGACTTTC. Protein sequence: CASSLGRTGGLSGANVLTF.

The J gene is TRBJ2-3, the V gene TRBV6-1, with a weak D call TRBD1 (5 bases). With 1 base removed from V and 5 bases from J, the gap between germline ends came to 13 bases. Germline-derived CDR1 and CDR2 are MNHNS and SASEGT. The CDR3 spans 15 residues. CDR3 loop: CASSEGTSYRDTQYF. The CDR3 nucleotides read TGTGCCAGCAGTGAAGGGACATCATATCGAGATACGCAGTATTTT.

The J gene is TRBJ1-3, the V gene TRBV4-1; D remains ambiguous. V was shortened by 0 bases and J by 0 bases, with 6 bases between the two germline ends. This CDR3 is 15 amino acids long. CDR1 is MGHRA and CDR2 is YSYEKL in the germline V gene. This chain's CDR3 is CASSQDMSSGNTIYF. In DNA, the CDR3 is TGCGCCAGCAGCCAAGACATGTCCTCTGGAAACACCATATATTTT.

The chain is built from TRBV28 and TRBJ1-4, with 11 bases lining up with TRBD1. There are 13 residues in the CDR3. J was trimmed by 6 bases and V by 6 bases; bases with no gene match: 0. CDR1 MDHEN and CDR2 SYDVKM come from the germline V gene. CDR3 protein: CASRGQGDEKLFF. The CDR3 DNA is TGTGCCAGCAGGGGACAGGGGGATGAAAAACTGTTTTTT.

This chain links TRBV19 with TRBJ2-1; 12 bases line up with TRBD2. Unmatched junction bases numbered 9, after V lost 6 bases and J lost 9 bases. This CDR3 comprises 15 residues. Germline CDR1 reads LNHDA; CDR2 reads SQIVND (reference sequence). In DNA form, the CDR3 reads TGTGCCAGTAGCCAAAGACTAGCGGGAGTGGGTGAGCAGTTCTTC. The encoded protein is CASSQRLAGVGEQFF. Variable domain in full (rest from reference TRBV19 and TRBJ2-1): DGGITQSPKYLFRKEGQNVTLSCEQNLNHDAMYWYRQDPGQGLRLIYYSQIVNDFQKGDIAEGYSVSREKKESFPLTVTSAQKNPTAFYLCASSQRLAGVGEQFFGPGTRLTVL.

This chain's CDR3 is CATSDPKTVHEQYF. The CDR3 coding sequence is TGTGCCACCAGTGATCCAAAGACAGTCCACGAGCAGTACTTC. The genes are TRBV24-1 and TRBJ2-7, with D possibly TRBD1 on 5 matching bases. The CDR3 is 14 amino acids. Germline assignment: CDR1 KGHDR and CDR2 SFDVKD. Between the trimmed V and J ends, which lost 3 bases and 5 bases, there was a span of 13 bases.

In its sample, this clone was seen a few times. V and J are TRBV10-3 and TRBJ1-3; 8 bases are a match to TRBD1. This CDR3 comprises 15 residues. The V gene's germline CDR1 is ENHRY and CDR2 SYGVKD. The ends lost 4 bases at V and 0 bases at J; junction bases unmatched: 2. CDR3 in amino acids: CAISGTGGSGNTIYF. The CDR3 nucleotides read TGTGCCATCAGTGGAACAGGGGGCTCTGGAAACACCATATATTTT.

This chain links TRBV27 with TRBJ1-1, with TRBD1 as a possible D gene (5 bases). This CDR3 is built from 16 residues. Germline assignment: CDR1 MNHEY and CDR2 SMNVEV (reference sequence). Deletions cut 3 bases from V and 1 base from J, with 15 bases between. CDR3 region: CASSLDRRGRNTEAFF. The CDR3 region has the DNA TGTGCCAGCAGTTTGGATCGGAGGGGAAGGAACACTGAAGCTTTCTTT.

The chain combines TRBV5-1 with TRBJ2-7; 8 bases are a match to TRBD2. Germline V CDR1 and CDR2: SGHRS, YFSETQ. This CDR3 comprises 16 residues. The ends lost 0 bases at V and 5 bases at J; junction bases unmatched: 10. The CDR3 protein is CASSLGGVAGIHEQYF. CDR3 sequence (DNA): TGCGCCAGCAGCTTGGGGGGTGTAGCGGGGATCCACGAGCAGTACTTC.

V gene TRBV12-1 combines with J gene TRBJ1-5; TRBD1 reflects the table's D call only, with no check against the DNA. TRBV12-1 is deemed a pseudogene. There are 18 residues in the CDR3. In DNA, the CDR3 is TGTGCCAGCAGCTGGGGCAAAATCCAGGGGGTCGGCAATCAGCCCCAGCATTTT. It is translated as CASSWGKIQGVGNQPQHF.

The chain carries TRBV5-1 and TRBJ2-5; TRBD2 aligns across 9 bases. The CDR3 extends over 14 amino acids. Germline assignment: CDR1 SGHRS and CDR2 YFSETQ. V dropped 3 bases and J dropped 4; count of bases not matched to a gene: 4. Here the CDR3 reads CASSSGTSRETQYF. The DNA of the CDR3 is TGCGCCAGCAGCTCCGGGACTAGCCGAGAGACCCAGTACTTC.

The CDR3 DNA follows: TGTGCCTGGAATAGGGGTGTGAGCTCCTACGAGCAGTACTTC. This gives the protein CAWNRGVSSYEQYF. The rearrangement joins TRBV30 to TRBJ2-7; a possible D gene is TRBD1 (5 bases). The germline V and J ends were trimmed by 4 bases and 0 bases, with 13 bases remaining between them. This CDR3 has 14 amino acids. Germline-derived CDR1 and CDR2 are GTSNPN and SVGIG (reference sequence).

The rearrangement joins TRBV7-9 to TRBJ1-6, with 8 bases aligning to TRBD1. CDR1 is SEHNR, CDR2 FQNEAQ, per germline (reference sequence). The CDR3 sequence is 14 residues long. J was trimmed by 7 bases and V by 5 bases; bases with no gene match: 4. This CDR3 reads CASSPGGYNSPLHF. CDR3 DNA sequence: TGTGCCAGCAGCCCAGGGGGCTACAATTCACCCCTCCACTTT.

This clone was detected only a few times. The chain links TRBV5-4 to TRBJ1-2, with no clear D. V shed 1 base and J shed 2 bases, with 12 bases lying between them. The germline CDR1 and CDR2 sequences are SGHNT and YYREEE (reference sequence). The CDR3 length is 15 residues. CDR3: CASSLMGRSNYGYTF. CDR3 in DNA: TGTGCCAGCAGCTTGATGGGGAGGTCAAACTATGGCTACACCTTC.

The chain couples TRBV6-5 to TRBJ2-7, with 15 bases matching TRBD2. After removal of 6 bases from V and 5 bases from J, the junction contained 2 bases not matched to a gene. Germline V gene sequence: CDR1 MNHEY, CDR2 SVGAGI. The CDR3 sequence is 14 residues long. CDR3 bases: TGTGCCAGCAGCAGGACTAGCGGGAGGGACGAGCAGTACTTC. This encodes CASSRTSGRDEQYF.

This chain links TRBV5-1 with TRBJ1-1; 10 nucleotides line up with TRBD1. The CDR3 is 13 amino acids. The germline V gene has CDR1 SGHRS and CDR2 YFSETQ. The ends lost 5 bases at V and 5 bases at J; junction bases unmatched: 3. In DNA form, the CDR3 reads TGCGCCAGCAGTTGGACAGGGGGAACTGAAGCTTTCTTT. It specifies CASSWTGGTEAFF. Full variable domain (missing parts from reference TRBV5-1 and TRBJ1-1): KAGVTQTPRYLIKTRGQQVTLSCSPISGHRSVSWYQQTPGQGLQFLFEYFSETQRNKGNFPGRFSGRQFSNSRSEMNVSTLELGDSALYLCASSWTGGTEAFFGQGTRLTVV.

The V call is TRBV7-6, the J call TRBJ2-1; 10 positions match TRBD2. CDR3 length equals 22 residues. The junction had 18 bases not matched to a gene; V was cut back by 1 base and J by 0 bases. Germline V gene data show CDR1 as SGHVS and CDR2 as FNYEAQ. This CDR3 is CASSLGARLATSGESSYNEQFF. The CDR3 DNA reads as TGTGCCAGCAGCTTAGGGGCTCGGCTGGCAACTAGCGGGGAGAGCTCCTACAATGAGCAGTTCTTC.

The CDR3 here is CASSSPTRIAVGAGELFF. The CDR3 bases are TGTGCCAGCAGCTCACCGACCCGAATAGCGGTGGGCGCCGGGGAGCTGTTTTTT. This rearrangement joins TRBV28 to TRBJ2-2; the D gene is possibly TRBD2 (6 bases). From germline, CDR1 is MDHEN and CDR2 SYDVKM. V shed 6 bases and J shed 6 bases, with 26 bases lying between them. The length of the CDR3 is 18 residues.

Regarding this clone: Germline is not matched at one junction end, which may reflect a read error. The chain is built from TRBV7-7 and TRBJ2-7; TRBD2 matches at 10 bases. The germline CDR1 and CDR2 sequences are SSHAT and FNYEAQ (reference sequence). CDR3 length: 15 amino acids. The CDR3 loop is CASSSSGGSSYEQYF. CDR3 nucleotides: TGTGCTAGCAGCAGTAGCGGGGGGAGCTCCTACGAGCAGTACTTC. The full variable domain, with the rest looked up from reference TRBV7-7 and TRBJ2-7, is GAGVSQSPRYKVTKRGQDVTLRCDPISSHATLYWYQQALGQGPEFLTYFNYEAQPDKSGLPSDRFSAERPEGSISTLTIQRTEQRDSAMYRCASSSSGGSSYEQYFGPGTRLTVT.

This clone was recorded a few times. The V gene is TRBV5-1, the J gene TRBJ2-1; 7 bases are shared with TRBD2. This CDR3 has 13 residues. V lost 4 bases, J lost 8 bases, and 6 bases stayed unmatched. Germline CDR1 and CDR2: SGHRS and YFSETQ. The CDR3 DNA reads as TGCGCCAGCAGCACTGAAGGGAGGGATGAGCAGTTCTTC. Translating gives CASSTEGRDEQFF.